The present TCR beta chain was sequenced within a study of shared clonotypes between healthy human individuals. Measured with immunoSEQ multiplex PCR; TCRdb has only the in-frame clones, and not every one. Among around 1.1 million clones listed, 78% were seen once. Sequencing used memory CD4+ T cells from PBMCs. Subset meaning: CD45RA-negative fraction. The sequence came from a man younger than 35 in good health. Some clones in this sample may be carry-over from other donors' samples.

The chain's CDR3 is CASSPISVQAGDNEQYF. The CDR3 coding sequence is TGTGCCAGCAGCCCCATCTCAGTCCAAGCGGGGGACAACGAGCAGTACTTC. This chain joins TRBV7-6 and TRBJ2-7, with 8 positions matching TRBD2. The ends lost 5 bases at V and 5 bases at J; junction bases unmatched: 17. Germline assignment: CDR1 SGHVS and CDR2 FNYEAQ. This CDR3 spans 17 amino acids.